This TCR beta chain emerged from a study of persistence of HIV-infected CD4 T cells. Cells were stimulated nonspecifically with anti-CD3/anti-CD28 magnetic beads. Sorting of responding CD4+ T cells relied on upregulated CD40 ligand together with CD69. Adults with HIV-1 started suppressive ART while chronically infected. Donors had undetectable plasma HIV-1 RNA, under 50 copies/mL, for 4+ years. Points on this clone: Its antigen remains unidentified.

Findings of the study overall: Degenerate expanded CDR3beta sequences were enriched among CMV- and Gag-responding cells.

Germline V gene sequence: CDR1 DFQATT, CDR2 SNEGSKA (reference sequence). The CDR3 is 15 amino acids. V was pared by 3 bases and J by 3 bases, with 17 bases between. This was the immunoSEQ version 4 assay in survey mode. The method was immunoSEQ multiplex PCR; TCRdb's version includes in-frame clones alone and lacks a portion of them. The sample consists of 35,000 to 55,000 clones, around 89% of them appearing once. This receptor was taken from an adult man with HIV who was CMV-seropositive. The source was CD4+ T cells sorted from PBMCs after roughly 18-hour stimulation, collected from a patient who received antiretroviral therapy. The chain links TRBV20-1 to TRBJ1-1; D perhaps matches TRBD1 (6 bases). This CDR3 is CSASSLGRGYTEAFF. In DNA, the CDR3 is TGCAGTGCTAGTTCCCTGGGCAGGGGCTACACTGAAGCTTTCTTT.